Shown below are 22 T cell receptor beta chains from a single sample sequenced in a study of cytomegalovirus exposure and HLA in healthy donors. The PCR ran on 60 Vbeta and 13 Jbeta primers. Measured with immunoSEQ multiplex PCR; TCRdb has only the in-frame clones, and not every one. The sample has 150,000 to 200,000 clones, around 85% seen once; the top ten hold about a tenth. Sequences were obtained from PBMCs. The receptors here all came from a man aged 18 to 30 in good health and CMV-seropositive.

CDR3: CASRRTGDVIYTF. CDR3 bases: TGTGCCAGCAGGAGAACAGGGGATGTGATCTACACCTTC. The chain recombines TRBV5-4 with TRBJ1-2, with 7 bases that match TRBD1. This CDR3 is built from 13 residues. The J segment lost 10 bases and the V segment lost 5 bases, leaving 11 bases of the junction unmatched. CDR1 and CDR2 (germline): SGHNT, YYREEE (reference sequence).

The J gene is TRBJ1-1, the V gene TRBV5-1; 12 nucleotides agree with TRBD1. Germline values: CDR1 SGHRS, CDR2 YFSETQ. The trim removed 4 bases at V and 1 base at J, leaving 5 bases unmatched. This CDR3 is 16 amino acids long. The CDR3: CASSRDRGPGNTEAFF. CDR3 sequence (DNA): TGCGCCAGCAGCCGGGACAGGGGGCCGGGGAACACTGAAGCTTTCTTT.

The CDR3 DNA follows: TGCGCCAGCAGCTTGGAATTCGCGGGGACCACAGATACGCAGTATTTT. It translates to CASSLEFAGTTDTQYF. V and J are TRBV5-1 and TRBJ2-3, with D possibly being TRBD2 (6 bases). Trimming took off 0 bases at V and 2 bases at J, with 13 bases between the two ends. This CDR3 contains 16 residues. Germline V CDR1 and CDR2: SGHRS, YFSETQ.

CDR3 sequence: CASELQGIPEKLFF. The CDR3 coding sequence is TGCGCCAGCGAACTCCAGGGGATTCCTGAAAAACTGTTTTTT. The chain combines TRBV10-2 with TRBJ1-4, with D possibly being TRBD1 (6 bases). CDR1 and CDR2 from the germline V gene are WSHSY and SAAADI. V shed 8 bases and J shed 7 bases, with 17 bases lying between them. The length of the CDR3 is 14 residues.

The chain combines TRBV28 with TRBJ1-2; D gene unclear. Germline V gives CDR1 MDHEN, CDR2 SYDVKM. Trimming cost V 6 bases and J 7 bases, with 15 bases left between them. The CDR3 has 13 residues. This chain's CDR3 is CASRSGLAGGYTF. The CDR3 DNA is TGTGCCAGCAGGTCCGGCTTGGCGGGTGGCTACACCTTC.

This clone was recorded once. The chain couples TRBV18 to TRBJ2-1, with 10 nucleotides matching TRBD1. The CDR3 covers 21 residues. Germline V gives CDR1 KGHSH, CDR2 LQKENI. V was clipped by 4 bases and J by 9 bases; unmatched bases: 27. CDR3 region: CASSRNRPRDRGFIADGEQFF. The CDR3 bases are TGTGCCAGCTCACGTAACCGCCCCCGGGACAGGGGCTTTATTGCTGATGGTGAGCAGTTCTTC.

The CDR3 coding sequence is TGTGCCAGCAGCTTCCCTCGACAGGGGGCAGGGGGCTACACCTTC. It encodes CASSFPRQGAGGYTF. The chain has TRBV11-2 and TRBJ1-2, with 10 bases identical to TRBD1. The CDR3 loop spans 15 amino acids. With V trimmed by 3 bases and J by 8 bases, 9 bases remained unmatched. Germline V gives CDR1 SGHAT, CDR2 FQNNGV.

This chain links TRBV7-9 with TRBJ1-1; D gene ambiguous. Trimming took off 2 bases at V and 1 base at J, with 8 bases between the two ends. CDR1 is SEHNR and CDR2 is FQNEAQ in the germline V gene (reference sequence). There are 14 residues in the CDR3. In nucleotides, the CDR3 is TGTGCCAGCAGCTTAAAATCTCCGAACACTGAAGCTTTCTTT. Protein sequence: CASSLKSPNTEAFF.

The chain carries TRBV5-1 and TRBJ2-5, with 8 nucleotides matching TRBD2. The DNA matches TRBJ2-7 better at its end, which makes the J call doubtful. There are 15 residues in the CDR3. The germline gives CDR1 SGHRS, CDR2 YFSETQ. In DNA form, the CDR3 reads TGCGCCAGCAGCTTTACCGGGGGGGAGGGCTACGAGCAGTACTTC. It is translated as CASSFTGGEGYEQYF.

This chain connects TRBV29-1 to TRBJ2-7; D possibly corresponds to TRBD2 (5 bases). CDR1 and CDR2 from the germline V gene are SQVTM and ANQGSEA. V dropped 4 bases and J dropped 3 bases, with 16 bases sitting between them. The CDR3 totals 14 residues. CDR3 nucleotide sequence: TGCAGCGTTGTTGTGGTGGGGAGTGTCTACGAGCAGTACTTC. Translating it yields CSVVVVGSVYEQYF.

The V gene is TRBV6-5, the J gene TRBJ1-2, with 10 bases that match TRBD1. This CDR3 has 13 residues. The junction had 5 bases not matched to a gene; V was cut back by 6 bases and J by 7 bases. The germline CDR1 and CDR2 sequences are MNHEY and SVGAGI. CDR3 region: CASSWDRGIGYTF. In DNA, the CDR3 is TGTGCCAGCAGCTGGGACAGGGGTATTGGCTACACCTTC.

J is TRBJ1-3 and V is TRBV10-3; 10 bases line up with TRBD1. V was clipped by 6 bases and J by 1 base; unmatched bases: 15. This CDR3 is 19 amino acids long. Germline values: CDR1 ENHRY, CDR2 SYGVKD. In DNA form, the CDR3 reads TGTGCCATCAGAAAGGGACAGGGGAAGGGGTCGGGATCTGGAAACACCATATATTTT. Protein: CAIRKGQGKGSGSGNTIYF.

This clone appeared once. V and J are TRBV7-2 and TRBJ1-3, with 8 bases fitting TRBD1. After removal of 4 bases from V and 5 bases from J, the junction contained 13 bases not matched to a gene. Germline V gene data show CDR1 as SGHTA and CDR2 as FQGNSA. The CDR3 length is 17 residues. CDR3 region: CASSSRDRYFERNTIYF. The CDR3 nucleotides read TGTGCCAGCAGCTCCCGGGACAGGTATTTCGAAAGAAACACCATATATTTT. The full variable domain, in which reference TRBV7-2 and TRBJ1-3 provide the parts outside the CDR3, is GAGVSQSPSNKVTEKGKDVELRCDPISGHTALYWYRQSLGQGLEFLIYFQGNSAPDKSGLPSDRFSAERTGGSVSTLTIQRTQQEDSAVYLCASSSRDRYFERNTIYFGEGSWLTVV.

V usage is TRBV5-4 and J usage is TRBJ2-3, with 11 bases matching TRBD2. Germline CDR1 reads SGHNT; CDR2 reads YYREEE (reference sequence). Losses at the gene ends were 4 bases for V and 3 bases for J; bases not matched to a gene: 7. The CDR3 covers 16 residues. This CDR3 is CASSGPLAGVTDTQYF. CDR3 nucleotides: TGTGCCAGCAGCGGCCCACTAGCGGGGGTGACAGATACGCAGTATTTT.

V is TRBV9 and J is TRBJ1-4; 7 bases agree with TRBD1. The CDR3 spans 16 residues. Looked up from germline, CDR1 is SGDLS and CDR2 is YYNGEE. The junction had 11 bases not matched to a gene; V was cut back by 3 bases and J by 6 bases. The CDR3 DNA is TGTGCCAGCAGCGGGGAATCCGACAGGGTGGATGAAAAACTGTTTTTT. It is translated as CASSGESDRVDEKLFF.

The chain is built from TRBV7-2 and TRBJ2-7, with TRBD2 identical over 8 bases. Losses at the gene ends were 5 bases for V and 4 bases for J; bases not matched to a gene: 7. Germline V gene sequence: CDR1 SGHTA, CDR2 FQGNSA. The CDR3 consists of 14 residues. This CDR3 reads CASSTGLAGYEQYF. The CDR3 DNA reads as TGTGCCAGCAGCACCGGACTAGCAGGGTACGAGCAGTACTTC.

This clone was detected once. The CDR3 sequence: CAWSEDLDNYGYTF. The CDR3 nucleotides are TGTGCCTGGAGTGAAGACCTAGATAACTATGGCTACACCTTC. This chain joins TRBV30 and TRBJ1-2; D is unclear. From germline, CDR1 is GTSNPN and CDR2 SVGIG (reference sequence). This CDR3 contains 14 residues. The ends were cut back, 1 base at V and 1 base at J, with 10 bases in the middle.

This chain connects TRBV19 to TRBJ2-5; possible D gene TRBD1, 6 bases. CDR3 size: 14 residues. The germline CDR1 and CDR2 sequences are LNHDA and SQIVND (reference sequence). Trimming shortened V by 6 bases and J by 5 bases, and 16 bases separated the two germline ends. The CDR3 region has the DNA TGTGCCAGTAGCCCCTTAACAGGGTGGGAGACCCAGTACTTC. Translated, it gives CASSPLTGWETQYF.

The chain links TRBV7-9 to TRBJ1-4, with D maybe TRBD1 (5 bases). V was trimmed by 0 bases and J by 0 bases, leaving 11 bases between them. CDR3 length: 17 residues. Germline loops: CDR1 SEHNR, CDR2 FQNEAQ (reference sequence). CDR3 DNA: TGTGCCAGCAGCTTAGCGCCTAGACAGCCAACTAATGAAAAACTGTTTTTT. Amino acids: CASSLAPRQPTNEKLFF.

The V and J genes are TRBV7-9 and TRBJ2-3; no clear D gene. The CDR3 is made up of 15 amino acids. Germline V gene sequence: CDR1 SEHNR, CDR2 FQNEAQ (reference sequence). The V end lost 1 base, the J end lost 0 bases, and 8 bases lay between the germline ends. CDR3 bases: TGTGCCAGCAGCTTAGGGGCTTCTAGCACAGATACGCAGTATTTT. Translation: CASSLGASSTDTQYF.

The chain is built from TRBV5-8 and TRBJ2-3; possibly TRBD1 for D (6 bases). This CDR3 has 14 residues. Germline V CDR1 and CDR2: SGHTS, YDEGEE. Trimming took off 4 bases at V and 5 bases at J, with 14 bases between the two ends. The CDR3 region is CASSTGQFGDTQYF. CDR3 DNA sequence: TGTGCCAGCAGCACAGGACAGTTTGGAGATACGCAGTATTTT.

The gene calls are TRBV5-4 and TRBJ2-5; 9 nucleotides line up with TRBD2. The CDR3 runs to 15 residues. Germline V gene sequence: CDR1 SGHNT, CDR2 YYREEE (reference sequence). The V gene end was trimmed by 3 bases and the J gene end by 3 bases; junction bases not matched to a gene: 6. Here the CDR3 reads CASSSPGLAEETQYF. CDR3 DNA sequence: TGTGCCAGCAGCTCCCCGGGACTAGCCGAAGAGACCCAGTACTTC.